These 8 T cell receptor beta chains originate from one sample sequenced in a study of blood T cells in healthy people across ages. Together with a sample-barcoded 5' primer, a J-beta primer mix was included in a second PCR lasting about 7 to 11 cycles. In TCRdb, the 5' RACE reads were re-called with MiXCR into one record per CDR3 protein. This table holds under 2 million distinct CDR3 sequences, around 36% found once. Material for sequencing was blood. The origin of the receptors is a woman between 25 and 40 years old in good health.

This clonotype was counted a few times. The chain employs TRBV7-2 and TRBJ2-7; D unclear. V lost 1 base and J 3 bases, leaving 13 bases between the germline ends. The CDR3 length is 15 residues. Germline V lookup: CDR1 SGHTA, CDR2 FQGNSA. CDR3 residues: CASSLGTPVLYEQYF. The CDR3 DNA follows: TGTGCCAGCAGCTTAGGAACTCCGGTTCTCTACGAGCAGTACTTC.

This clonotype was found a few times. This CDR3 is CASSLAGIGNEQFF. The CDR3 DNA follows: TGTGCCAGCAGCCTAGCGGGAATAGGTAATGAGCAGTTCTTC. This chain uses TRBV27 with TRBJ2-1; 9 nucleotides agree with TRBD2. This CDR3 spans 14 amino acids. V shed 6 bases and J 7 bases; nucleotides not matched to a gene: 7. Germline CDR1 reads MNHEY; CDR2 reads SMNVEV (reference sequence).

The sample holds a few counts of this clonotype. This chain uses TRBV20-1 with TRBJ2-5; no clear D gene. Trimming pared 3 bases from V and 1 base from J, leaving 9 bases between. The germline gives CDR1 DFQATT, CDR2 SNEGSKA (reference sequence). The CDR3 totals 13 residues. The DNA for the CDR3 is TGCAGTGCTAGGGTAGAGATCCAAGAGACCCAGTACTTC. Encoded protein: CSARVEIQETQYF.

This chain links TRBV15 with TRBJ2-7; D possibly corresponds to TRBD2 (6 bases). The CDR3 is made up of 16 amino acids. V shed 1 base and J shed 1 base, with 14 bases lying between them. Germline V CDR1 and CDR2: LNHNV, YYDKDF (reference sequence). CDR3 sequence (DNA): TGTGCCACCAGCAGAGCGGGGGATTTTGGTTCCTACGAGCAGTACTTC. As protein: CATSRAGDFGSYEQYF.

This clonotype was detected a few times. V usage is TRBV20-1 and J usage is TRBJ2-5; D gene uncertain. Trimming removed 2 bases at V and 5 bases at J, with 18 bases between. The CDR3 has 15 amino acids. Germline CDR1 is DFQATT and CDR2 is SNEGSKA (reference sequence). The CDR3 loop is CSARTGRRKWETQYF. Written as DNA, the CDR3 is TGCAGTGCTAGAACGGGCCGAAGGAAGTGGGAGACCCAGTACTTC.

There are many counts of this clonotype. This rearrangement joins TRBV20-1 to TRBJ1-2; D might be TRBD1 (5 bases). Germline CDR1 is DFQATT and CDR2 is SNEGSKA (reference sequence). The CDR3 totals 13 residues. V lost 0 bases and J lost 8, with 13 bases in between. CDR3 sequence reads: CSARDRGVGGYTF. The DNA of the CDR3 is TGCAGTGCTAGAGATCGGGGGGTGGGAGGCTACACCTTC.

This clonotype was found many times. The chain joins TRBV4-1 to TRBJ2-3; D gene ambiguous. The CDR3 sequence is 14 residues long. Trimming left V 4 bases short and J 4 bases short, with 12 bases between. CDR1 is MGHRA, CDR2 YSYEKL, per germline. The CDR3 protein is CASSLSSGADTQYF. The CDR3 DNA sequence: TGCGCCAGCAGCCTAAGCAGTGGGGCAGATACGCAGTATTTT.

This sequence joins TRBV30 and TRBJ2-5, with 10 bases identical to TRBD1. The end of the DNA aligns better with TRBJ2-7, so the J call may be wrong. Germline CDR1 is GTSNPN and CDR2 is SVGIG (reference sequence). CDR3 length equals 13 residues. The CDR3 region has the DNA TGTGCCTGGAGTGGGGACAGGGGTAACGAGCAGTACTTC. Translating it yields CAWSGDRGNEQYF.